The following is a T cell receptor (beta chain) sequence with its context. Its antigen is undetermined. The data derive from a study of cytomegalovirus exposure and HLA in healthy donors. Donors likely had unrecorded immune exposures despite being nominally healthy when sampled. PCR used 60 Vbeta primers and 13 Jbeta primers. Only in-frame clones appear in the TCRdb table, and some are missing; sequencing was by immunoSEQ multiplex PCR. The table includes around 150,000 clones, 80% to 85% detected once. This CDR3 is 14 amino acids long. J was trimmed by 6 bases and V by 8 bases; bases with no gene match: 11. The germline V gene has CDR1 MNHEY and CDR2 SMNVEV (reference sequence). Study-level findings and limits: In a later analysis, HLA-associated beta chains showed higher expansion and lower generation probabilities than comparable chains. What a later analysis reportedly showed was that an Asian-associated ancestry cluster had fewer N-insertions than the approximately 700-donor mean. A few of the chains that were CMV-associated were confirmed in vitro to be specific for CMV antigens.

Sequencing was performed on PBMCs. This chain joins TRBV27 and TRBJ1-1; 8 nucleotides agree with TRBD1. The TCR comes from a woman aged 18-30 years in good health and CMV-seronegative. Here the CDR3 reads CASPGTGMCAEAFF. The CDR3 DNA reads TGTGCCAGCCCGGGGACAGGAATGTGTGCTGAAGCTTTCTTT.